The 24 T cell receptor beta chains in this list originate from one sample, sequenced in a study of beta chain features in type 1 diabetes. The study's findings and limits: TCRB CDR3s from Type 1 diabetes patients were moderately but significantly shorter in all four CD4+ subsets.

The isolated RNA, all of it, was reverse transcribed, so expressed TCRB transcripts were what got sequenced. Some clones are missing from TCRdb's copy, which holds only in-frame ones; the method was immunoSEQ multiplex PCR. The sample has about 710,000 clones; more than 12% are singletons. These receptors' targets are unknown. The sample consisted of naive CD4+ T cells from blood. All receptors derive from a young man with type 1 diabetes.

This clone has more than one count but fewer than ten. This sample also contains other DNA sequences that code for the same CDR3. V and J are TRBV19 and TRBJ2-5; 8 nucleotides match TRBD1. The CDR3 spans 14 residues. J gave up 1 base and V 4 bases, and 2 bases lay outside the gene matches. Germline-derived CDR1 and CDR2 are LNHDA and SQIVND (reference sequence). This CDR3 reads CASSTGTGQETQYF. CDR3 nucleotides: TGTGCCAGTAGTACCGGGACAGGCCAAGAGACCCAGTACTTC.

This clone was seen a few times. The genes are TRBV5-1 and TRBJ2-1; 7 bases match TRBD2. Germline CDR1 reads SGHRS; CDR2 reads YFSETQ. The V and J ends lost 0 bases and 7 bases, in that order; junction bases with no gene match: 7. This CDR3 contains 15 residues. This CDR3 is CASSLAGRGGNEQFF. The CDR3 nucleotides read TGCGCCAGCAGCTTGGCAGGGAGGGGCGGGAATGAGCAGTTCTTC.

This clone was observed a few times. The gene calls are TRBV5-1 and TRBJ1-1, with TRBD1 matching over 7 bases. After removal of 2 bases from V and 5 bases from J, the junction contained 6 bases not matched to a gene. CDR1 is SGHRS, CDR2 YFSETQ, per germline. The CDR3 is 14 amino acids. CDR3 amino acids: CASSFSTGATEAFF. CDR3 coding DNA: TGCGCCAGCAGCTTCTCTACAGGGGCGACTGAAGCTTTCTTT.

This clone was seen a few times. The V call is TRBV11-1, the J call TRBJ1-1; tentatively, D is TRBD1 (6 bases). Germline assignment: CDR1 SGHAT and CDR2 FQDESV (reference sequence). Trimming shortened V by 5 bases and J by 4 bases, and 17 bases separated the two germline ends. The CDR3 extends over 15 amino acids. CDR3 sequence: CASSLDGGEGTEAFF. The CDR3 DNA follows: TGTGCCAGCAGCCTTGACGGGGGCGAGGGCACTGAAGCTTTCTTT.

There are a few counts of this clone. The chain carries TRBV27 and TRBJ1-4; D remains unclear. Germline lookup yields CDR1 MNHEY and CDR2 SMNVEV (reference sequence). CDR3 size: 17 residues. V lost 4 bases to trimming and J lost 2 bases, with 17 bases between them. In DNA, the CDR3 is TGTGCCAGCAGTTCGCTAGGCCTGGATCCGACTAATGAAAAACTGTTTTTT. Its protein product is CASSSLGLDPTNEKLFF. Drawing the rest from reference TRBV27 and TRBJ1-4, the complete variable domain is EAQVTQNPRYLITVTGKKLTVTCSQNMNHEYMSWYRQDPGLGLRQIYYSMNVEVTDKGDVPEGYKVSRKEKRNFPLILESPSPNQTSLYFCASSSLGLDPTNEKLFFGSGTQLSVL.

V and J are TRBV14 and TRBJ1-1, with D perhaps matching TRBD1 (5 bases). V lost 3 bases and J 2 bases, leaving 16 bases between the germline ends. Per the germline V gene, CDR1 is SGHDN and CDR2 is FVKESK. The length of the CDR3 is 16 residues. The CDR3 bases are TGTGCCAGCAGCCAGGGACCTCAGGGATATAACACTGAAGCTTTCTTT. As protein: CASSQGPQGYNTEAFF.

A word on this clone: Different DNA sequences within this sample yield the same CDR3. The rearrangement joins TRBV29-1 to TRBJ2-3; TRBD1 or TRBD2 may be the D gene (5 bases each). The V and J ends lost 4 bases and 0 bases respectively, with 5 bases between them. The CDR3 contains 12 residues. CDR1 SQVTM and CDR2 ANQGSEA come from the germline V gene. In nucleotides, the CDR3 is TGCAGCGTTGGGGGGAGCACAGATACGCAGTATTTT. Its protein is CSVGGSTDTQYF.

The CDR3 reads CASSLTGRMNTEAFF. The CDR3 DNA reads TGCGCCAGCAGCTTGACAGGGCGTATGAACACTGAAGCTTTCTTT. The rearrangement joins TRBV5-1 to TRBJ1-1; a weak D match, TRBD1 (6 bases). The CDR3 totals 15 residues. V dropped 1 base and J dropped 0 bases, with 10 bases sitting between them. The germline gives CDR1 SGHRS, CDR2 YFSETQ.

The J gene is TRBJ1-1, the V gene TRBV6-5, with 8 positions matching TRBD1. Germline values: CDR1 MNHEY, CDR2 SVGAGI. This CDR3 is built from 15 residues. Losses at the gene ends were 2 bases for V and 4 bases for J; bases not matched to a gene: 6. The CDR3 loop is CASSYRTGKVTEAFF. CDR3 bases: TGTGCCAGCAGTTACCGGACAGGGAAGGTCACTGAAGCTTTCTTT.

This clone was seen a handful of times. The chain has TRBV28 and TRBJ2-7; TRBD1 matches 7 bases. Germline CDR1 reads MDHEN; CDR2 reads SYDVKM. The CDR3 is 14 amino acids. V lost 7 bases to trimming and J lost 3 bases; unmatched junction nucleotides: 9. The CDR3 here is CASKEGQSHYEQYF. DNA for the CDR3: TGTGCCAGCAAAGAGGGACAGAGCCACTACGAGCAGTACTTC. Based on the CDR3 plus reference TRBV28 and TRBJ2-7, the full variable domain is DVKVTQSSRYLVKRTGEKVFLECVQDMDHENMFWYRQDPGLGLRLIYFSYDVKMKEKGDIPEGYSVSREKKERFSLILESASTNQTSMYLCASKEGQSHYEQYFGPGTRLTVT.

This clone was detected a few times. The chain combines TRBV27 with TRBJ2-7; D may correspond to TRBD1 or TRBD2 (5 bases each). The CDR3 runs 14 residues. Trimming removed 8 bases from V and 4 bases from J, with 18 bases in between. The germline V gene has CDR1 MNHEY and CDR2 SMNVEV (reference sequence). CDR3 DNA: TGTGCCAGCCTCTTGAGGGCAGGGACGTACGAGCAGTACTTC. This sequence encodes CASLLRAGTYEQYF.

This clone was observed a handful of times. V gene TRBV5-4 combines with J gene TRBJ2-7, with D possibly matching TRBD1 (5 bases). Between the trimmed V and J ends, which lost 1 base and 5 bases, there was a span of 16 bases. CDR3 length equals 15 residues. In germline, CDR1 is SGHNT, CDR2 YYREEE (reference sequence). This chain's CDR3 is CASSLWKGAGHEQYF. CDR3 coding DNA: TGTGCCAGCAGCTTGTGGAAAGGGGCTGGTCACGAGCAGTACTTC.

This clone was seen a few times. This chain links TRBV5-1 with TRBJ2-7; tentative D call: TRBD1 (6 bases). CDR3 length: 12 residues. V gave up 5 bases and J gave up 5 bases, with 11 bases separating them. Germline CDR1 is SGHRS and CDR2 is YFSETQ. The CDR3 is CASRSAGDEQYF. The DNA of the CDR3 is TGCGCCAGCAGGAGCGCAGGGGACGAGCAGTACTTC.

The chain joins TRBV25-1 to TRBJ1-2; possible D gene TRBD1, 6 bases. CDR1 and CDR2 from the germline V gene are MGHDK and SYGVNS. V was trimmed by 3 bases and J by 3 bases, leaving 14 bases between them. The CDR3 consists of 15 residues. In nucleotides, the CDR3 is TGTGCCAGCAGTGACCCTGGGGCAGGGGACTATGGCTACACCTTC. Translating it yields CASSDPGAGDYGYTF.

This clone showed up just a few times. The V gene is TRBV6-5, the J gene TRBJ2-1; D is perhaps TRBD1 or TRBD2 (6 bases each). Germline CDR1 is MNHEY and CDR2 is SVGAGI. Trimming stripped 6 bases from V and 15 bases from J, with 24 bases between. The CDR3 consists of 14 residues. The CDR3 loop reads CASRYNPGARGMFF. In DNA form, the CDR3 reads TGTGCCAGCAGATATAATCCGGGGGCCCGAGGCATGTTCTTC.

This CDR3 is CAWSEQTNTEAFF. In DNA, the CDR3 is TGTGCCTGGAGTGAACAGACGAACACTGAAGCTTTCTTT. This sequence joins TRBV30 and TRBJ1-1; D unclear. The germline V gene has CDR1 GTSNPN and CDR2 SVGIG (reference sequence). The CDR3 contains 13 residues. Between the trimmed V and J ends, which lost 1 base and 1 base, there was a span of 7 bases.

The chain couples TRBV4-2 to TRBJ1-6; D may be TRBD1 (5 bases). The V end lost 4 bases, the J end lost 0 bases, and 25 bases lay between the germline ends. Germline V gene data show CDR1 as LGHNA and CDR2 as YNFKEQ. The CDR3 runs 21 residues. CDR3 amino acids: CASSPIPGREGSSSYNSPLHF. The CDR3 DNA reads as TGTGCCAGCAGCCCCATCCCCGGCAGGGAGGGCTCTAGCTCCTATAATTCACCCCTCCACTTT.

In nucleotides, the CDR3 is TGTGCCAGCTCACCACCGGGTCGAACCACAGATACGCAGTATTTT. This translates into CASSPPGRTTDTQYF. This chain uses TRBV18 with TRBJ2-3; D unresolved. The CDR3 extends over 15 amino acids. Germline assignment: CDR1 KGHSH and CDR2 LQKENI. Trimming stripped 0 bases from V and 2 bases from J, with 9 bases between.

The rearrangement joins TRBV6-5 to TRBJ2-7; D gene ambiguous. With 8 bases removed from V and 4 bases from J, the gap between germline ends came to 12 bases. This CDR3 is 12 amino acids long. CDR1 is MNHEY, CDR2 SVGAGI, per germline. The CDR3 protein is CASVARGYEQYF. As DNA, the CDR3 is TGTGCCAGCGTTGCAAGAGGATACGAGCAGTACTTC.

The V call is TRBV5-4, the J call TRBJ2-7; TRBD2 matches at 14 bases. Germline V gene lookup returns CDR1 SGHNT and CDR2 YYREEE (reference sequence). V lost 4 bases to trimming and J lost 5 bases; unmatched junction nucleotides: 8. The CDR3 sequence is 16 residues long. CDR3 bases: TGTGCCAGCAGCGGACGGACTAGCGGGGGGTATGACGAGCAGTACTTC. This translates into CASSGRTSGGYDEQYF. The full variable domain, in which reference TRBV5-4 and TRBJ2-7 provide the parts outside the CDR3, is ETGVTQSPTHLIKTRGQQVTLRCSSQSGHNTVSWYQQALGQGPQFIFQYYREEENGRGNFPPRFSGLQFPNYSSELNVNALELDDSALYLCASSGRTSGGYDEQYFGPGTRLTVT.

Points on this clone: Other DNA sequences of this sample code for an identical CDR3. The rearrangement links TRBV2 to TRBJ1-2; D perhaps matches TRBD1 (5 bases). Trimming left V 5 bases short and J 2 bases short, with 6 bases between. Germline V gives CDR1 SNHLY, CDR2 FYNNEI. This CDR3 region has 12 residues. CDR3 in amino acids: CASSQGNYGYTF. The CDR3 DNA reads as TGTGCCAGCAGTCAGGGAAACTATGGCTACACCTTC. Full variable domain (outside the CDR3, taken from reference TRBV2 and TRBJ1-2): EPEVTQTPSHQVTQMGQEVILRCVPISNHLYFYWYRQILGQKVEFLVSFYNNEISEKSEIFDDQFSVERPDGSNFTLKIRSTKLEDSAMYFCASSQGNYGYTFGSGTRLTVV.

This clone was counted a few times. V gene TRBV30 combines with J gene TRBJ2-7; D may match TRBD1 or TRBD2 (5 bases each). V shed 2 bases and J shed 7 bases, with 12 bases lying between them. The CDR3 runs 12 residues. Germline values: CDR1 GTSNPN, CDR2 SVGIG (reference sequence). The CDR3 DNA reads as TGTGCCTGGAGTATCCGGGACGTAGAGCAGTACTTC. Translating gives CAWSIRDVEQYF.

This clone was detected only a few times. V usage is TRBV18 and J usage is TRBJ2-7; 10 nucleotides line up with TRBD2. With 6 bases clipped from V and 2 bases from J, the junction kept 7 bases outside the gene matches. In germline, CDR1 is KGHSH, CDR2 LQKENI. The CDR3 contains 15 residues. The CDR3 region has the DNA TGTGCCAGCTCTCCCGTTAGCGGGGGGACCTACGAGCAGTACTTC. Encoded protein: CASSPVSGGTYEQYF.

This clone was observed a few times. J is TRBJ2-7 and V is TRBV5-1, with TRBD1 matching over 11 bases. Germline V gene sequence: CDR1 SGHRS, CDR2 YFSETQ. V shed 4 bases and J 5 bases; nucleotides not matched to a gene: 14. This CDR3 is built from 17 residues. The CDR3 is CASSPGQGAVSRNEQYF. CDR3 in DNA: TGCGCCAGCAGCCCCGGACAGGGGGCGGTTTCCCGGAACGAGCAGTACTTC.